This passage covers 8 T cell receptor beta chains from one sample sequenced in a study of shared clonotypes between healthy human individuals. Sequencing was performed with immunoSEQ multiplex PCR; in TCRdb, only in-frame clones are kept and a portion is missing. The sample holds a few hundred thousand clones, approximately 70% seen once. The sample taken for sequencing was memory CD4+ T cells sorted from blood. Subset: CD45RA-negative fraction. These receptors were collected from a man aged 25 to 40 in good health.

The genes are TRBV7-2 and TRBJ2-7; D call uncertain. Trimming took 6 bases from V and 2 from J, leaving 14 bases between them. Germline assignment: CDR1 SGHTA and CDR2 FQGNSA. The CDR3 consists of 14 residues. CDR3 sequence: CASRQVTSTYEQYF. Here the CDR3 DNA reads TGTGCCAGCAGACAAGTTACATCTACCTACGAGCAGTACTTC.

CDR3 amino acids: CASSPEGLPTETQYF. CDR3 DNA: TGCGCCAGCAGCCCTGAGGGACTACCCACGGAGACCCAGTACTTC. V gene TRBV4-1 combines with J gene TRBJ2-5; 7 positions match TRBD2. V gave up 4 bases and J gave up 5 bases; unmatched junction bases: 10. The CDR3 consists of 15 residues. Germline V gene lookup returns CDR1 MGHRA and CDR2 YSYEKL.

This clone was recorded at least ten times. The chain combines TRBV5-1 with TRBJ2-5, with a possible D match to TRBD2 (5 bases). With 0 bases removed from V and 0 bases from J, the gap between germline ends came to 6 bases. Germline V lookup: CDR1 SGHRS, CDR2 YFSETQ. CDR3 length: 14 amino acids. In nucleotides, the CDR3 is TGCGCCAGCAGCTTGGAGAGGGACCAAGAGACCCAGTACTTC. It specifies CASSLERDQETQYF.

This clone has at least ten counts. This chain links TRBV14 with TRBJ2-5; 9 bases fit TRBD1. Germline loops: CDR1 SGHDN, CDR2 FVKESK. Losses at the gene ends were 3 bases for V and 2 bases for J; bases not matched to a gene: 4. The CDR3 length is 15 residues. CDR3 protein: CASSHIGQGQETQYF. The CDR3 DNA sequence: TGTGCCAGCAGCCACATTGGACAGGGGCAAGAGACCCAGTACTTC.

This sequence joins TRBV6-1 and TRBJ2-7; 11 bases match TRBD1. Germline V gene lookup returns CDR1 MNHNS and CDR2 SASEGT. V trimming: 4 bases; J trimming: 3 bases; junction bases outside the gene matches: 5. CDR3 length equals 15 residues. CDR3 nucleotides: TGTGCCAGCAGTGTAACCGGGACAGGGGGCTACGAGCAGTACTTC. Amino acids: CASSVTGTGGYEQYF.

The V gene is TRBV5-4, the J gene TRBJ2-3; a weak D match, TRBD2 (5 bases). From germline, CDR1 is SGHNT and CDR2 YYREEE (reference sequence). CDR3 length: 14 residues. Trimming took 4 bases from V and 3 from J, leaving 12 bases between them. The CDR3 sequence is CASSAPKRTDTQYF. CDR3 nucleotide sequence: TGTGCCAGCAGCGCCCCAAAGCGGACAGATACGCAGTATTTT.

This chain links TRBV6-5 with TRBJ1-3; D gene uncertain. The CDR3 totals 11 residues. V lost 8 bases to trimming and J lost 2 bases, with 4 bases between them. Germline assignment: CDR1 MNHEY and CDR2 SVGAGI. The CDR3: CASGAGNTIYF. CDR3 DNA: TGTGCCAGCGGGGCTGGAAACACCATATATTTT.

This clone has a handful of counts. V gene TRBV7-8 combines with J gene TRBJ2-7, with D possibly called TRBD1 or TRBD2 (5 bases each). This CDR3 has 15 residues. Germline values: CDR1 SGHVS, CDR2 FQNEAQ. V lost 7 bases, J lost 4 bases, and 20 bases lay in between. CDR3: CASNMGTTTQYEQYF. CDR3 in DNA: TGTGCCAGCAACATGGGGACGACTACCCAGTACGAGCAGTACTTC. Full variable domain (remainder filled in from reference TRBV7-8 and TRBJ2-7): GAGVSQSPRYKVAKRGQDVALRCDPISGHVSLFWYQQALGQGPEFLTYFQNEAQLDKSGLPSDRFFAERPEGSVSTLKIQRTQQEDSAVYLCASNMGTTTQYEQYFGPGTRLTVT.